This TCR beta chain was profiled in a study of blood T cell repertoires in COVID-19. Study as a whole: Spain, Italy and the United States supplied samples that represented acute and convalescent COVID-19.

Authors' processing steps: Amplification of reference gene primers was used by the study to estimate nucleated cell counts. Sequenced by immunoSEQ multiplex PCR; TCRdb stores in-frame clones only, minus some. That table supplies the V and J calls and clone size; D and trimming were determined from the DNA. The table lists approximately 200,000 clones, around 82% of them singletons. Recruitment covered about 25 US areas and drew participants whose ages spanned 18 to 89 years. Participant-reported clinical history was the basis for cohort assignment. From germline, CDR1 is MNHEY and CDR2 SMNVEV (reference sequence). V lost 2 bases and J 5 bases, leaving 19 bases between the germline ends. This CDR3 region has 16 residues.

What was sequenced was PBMCs or T cells enriched from blood (not recorded which). The receptor's source is a middle-aged woman with acute COVID-19. The chain has TRBV27 and TRBJ2-7, with D tentatively TRBD1 (5 bases). CDR3 coding DNA: TGTGCCAGCAGTTTAGGTCTAGGGGTAGTTCGGGACGAGCAGTACTTC. It translates to CASSLGLGVVRDEQYF.